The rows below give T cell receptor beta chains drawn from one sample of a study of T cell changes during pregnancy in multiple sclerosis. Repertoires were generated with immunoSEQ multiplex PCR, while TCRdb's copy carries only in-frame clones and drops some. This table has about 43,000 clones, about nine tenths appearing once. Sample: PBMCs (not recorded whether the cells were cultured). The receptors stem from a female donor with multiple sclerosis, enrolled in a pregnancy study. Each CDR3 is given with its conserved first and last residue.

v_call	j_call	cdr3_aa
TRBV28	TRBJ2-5	CASIRDSTRQETQYF
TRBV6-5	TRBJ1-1	CASSFSGEGAFF
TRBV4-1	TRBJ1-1	CASSPGQMNTEAFF
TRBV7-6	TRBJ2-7	CASSLTGNQREQYF
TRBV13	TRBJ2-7	CASSGSGTSYEQYF
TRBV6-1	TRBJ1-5	CAIEHLEGAHQPQHF
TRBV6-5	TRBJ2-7	CAGGTGGREQYF
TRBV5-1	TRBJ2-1	CASSWTSGRAGNEQFF
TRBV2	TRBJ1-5	CASSEGQGQPQHF
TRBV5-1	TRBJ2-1	CASSSLAGESNEQFF
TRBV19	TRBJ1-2	CASSWGDREANYGYTF
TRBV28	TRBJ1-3	CASSLDLEFRVGGNTIYF
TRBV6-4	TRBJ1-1	CATRADRVNTEAFF
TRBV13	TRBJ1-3	CASSSTQGGMDTIYF
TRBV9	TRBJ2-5	CASSVEYETQYF
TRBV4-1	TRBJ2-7	CASSRAAAGSYEQYF
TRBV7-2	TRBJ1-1	CASSLWQPGAAFF
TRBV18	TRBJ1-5	CASSPNQGGGNQPQHF
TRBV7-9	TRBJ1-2	CASSREKLGYGYTF
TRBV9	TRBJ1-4	CASSVAGQNEKLFF
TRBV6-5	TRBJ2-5	CASRETGYETQYF
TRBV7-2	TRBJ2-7	CASSPYAYEQYF
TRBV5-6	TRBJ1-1	CASSRPGRSHTEAFF
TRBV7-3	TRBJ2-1	CASSLRPPSGARGNEQFF
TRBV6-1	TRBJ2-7	CASSKYGTGGDEQYF
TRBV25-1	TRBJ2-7	CASSEEGPGYEQYF
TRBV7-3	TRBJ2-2	CASSFGGVLTGELFF
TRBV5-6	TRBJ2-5	CASSLNSGGGETQYF
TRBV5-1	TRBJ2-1	CASSLDGQLFRASDYNEQFF